This T cell receptor (beta chain) came from a study of blood T cell repertoires in COVID-19. This CDR3 has 13 amino acids. Trimming took 3 bases from V and 2 from J, leaving 5 bases between them. Participant ages covered about 18 to 100 years across about two dozen US areas. Data came from immunoSEQ multiplex PCR; TCRdb stores just in-frame clones and leaves some out. The sample holds roughly 200,000 clones; about 86% are singletons and the top ten take about 4.7%. Only one count was recorded for this clone. Sequenced material: PBMCs or T cells enriched from blood (not recorded which). This sequence originates from a woman aged 25 to 39 who had been exposed to COVID-19. This chain joins TRBV12-3 or TRBV12-4 and TRBJ1-3; no definite D call. Here the CDR3 reads CASSLRTGNTIYF. CDR3 DNA: TGTGCCAGCAGTTTGAGAACTGGAAACACCATATATTTT.